This TCR beta chain was captured in a study of shared clonotypes between healthy human individuals. CD4+ cell separation produced CD45RA+ naive and CD45RA-negative memory subsets. A roughly 200 ng quantity of DNA, 30,000 to 35,000 T cell genomes, went into the sorted-subset replicate PCRs. This table comes from immunoSEQ multiplex PCR, and its TCRdb copy is limited to in-frame clones, with some not included. The sample holds hundreds of thousands of clones; around 97% are singletons and the top ten take around 0.057%. The V and J ends lost 2 bases and 0 bases respectively, with 7 bases between them. Germline values: CDR1 SQVTM, CDR2 ANQGSEA. This CDR3 comprises 14 residues.

The sequencing sample was made of naive CD4+ T cells sorted from blood. Specified subset: CD45RA+ positively selected. The sequence was collected from a woman aged 25 to 45 in good health. The genes are TRBV29-1 and TRBJ2-2, with D unresolved. The DNA of the CDR3 is TGCAGCGTTGAACGGTTCGCGAACACCGGGGAGCTGTTTTTT. Protein sequence: CSVERFANTGELFF.